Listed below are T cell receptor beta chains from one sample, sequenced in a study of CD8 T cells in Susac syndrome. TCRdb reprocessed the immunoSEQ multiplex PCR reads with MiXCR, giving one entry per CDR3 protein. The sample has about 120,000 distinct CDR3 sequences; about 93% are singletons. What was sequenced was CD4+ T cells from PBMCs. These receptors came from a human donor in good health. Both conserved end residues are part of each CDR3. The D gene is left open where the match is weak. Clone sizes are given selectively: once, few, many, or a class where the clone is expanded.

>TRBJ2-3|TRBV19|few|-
TGTGCCAGTGGGGCTAATACGCAGTATTTT
CASGANTQYF
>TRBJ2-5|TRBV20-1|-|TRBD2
TGCAGTGCTCCCGCATCGTTACTAGCGGGGGGAGGAGAGACCCAGTACTTC
CSAPASLLAGGGETQYF
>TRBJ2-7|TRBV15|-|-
TGTGCCACCCAAAGGATAGGGGACGACGAGCAGTACTTC
CATQRIGDDEQYF
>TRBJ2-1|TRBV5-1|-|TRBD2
TGCGCCAGCGATTTCCTATTTGGGACTAGCGGATATAGCTCCTACAATGAGCAGTTCTTC
CASDFLFGTSGYSSYNEQFF
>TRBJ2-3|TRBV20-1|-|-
TGCAGTGCTACTAGCGAGGTCACGCAGTATTTT
CSATSEVTQYF
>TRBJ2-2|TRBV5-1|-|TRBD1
TGCGCCAGCAGCCGGGGACCACAGGGGCCCGGGGAGCTGTTTTTT
CASSRGPQGPGELFF
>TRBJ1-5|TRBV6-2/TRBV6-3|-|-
TGTGCCAGCACCTCAATTGGTGTCCCGTATGGCAATCAGCCCCAGCATTTT
CASTSIGVPYGNQPQHF
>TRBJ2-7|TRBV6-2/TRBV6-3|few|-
TGTGCCAGCACCGCCCTGGGCGGCCACTACGAGCAGTACTTC
CASTALGGHYEQYF
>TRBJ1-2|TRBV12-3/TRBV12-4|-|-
TGTGCCAGCAGTACGGGACGAGACTATGGCTACACCTTC
CASSTGRDYGYTF
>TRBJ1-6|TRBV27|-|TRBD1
TGTGCCAGCGCCTACCGGGACAGGGGTCCTTTGGATTCACCCCTCCACTTT
CASAYRDRGPLDSPLHF
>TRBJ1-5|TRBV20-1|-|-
TGCAGTGCTAGGACTGGGGTGACGAATCAGCCCCAGCATTTT
CSARTGVTNQPQHF